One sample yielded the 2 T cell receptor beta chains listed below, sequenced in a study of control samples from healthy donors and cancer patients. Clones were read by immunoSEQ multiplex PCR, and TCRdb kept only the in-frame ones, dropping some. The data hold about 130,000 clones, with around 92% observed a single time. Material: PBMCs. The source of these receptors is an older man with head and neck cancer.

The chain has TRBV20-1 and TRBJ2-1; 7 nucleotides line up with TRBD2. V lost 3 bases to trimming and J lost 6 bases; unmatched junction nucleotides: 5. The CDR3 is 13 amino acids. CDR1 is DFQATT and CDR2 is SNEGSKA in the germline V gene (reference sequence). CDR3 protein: CSASSGTINEQFF. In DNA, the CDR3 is TGCAGTGCTAGTTCCGGGACTATCAATGAGCAGTTCTTC.

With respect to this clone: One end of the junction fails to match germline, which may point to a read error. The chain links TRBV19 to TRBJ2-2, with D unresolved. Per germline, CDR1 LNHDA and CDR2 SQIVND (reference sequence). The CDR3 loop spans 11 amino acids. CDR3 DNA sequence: TGTACCAGTAACCAGGCCGGGGAGCTGTTTTTT. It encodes CTSNQAGELFF. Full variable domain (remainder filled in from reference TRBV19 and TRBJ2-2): DGGITQSPKYLFRKEGQNVTLSCEQNLNHDAMYWYRQDPGQGLRLIYYSQIVNDFQKGDIAEGYSVSREKKESFPLTVTSAQKNPTAFYLCTSNQAGELFFGEGSRLTVL.